This T cell receptor (beta chain) was profiled in a study of Siglec-9 on CD8 T cells in melanoma (dated by TCRdb to the late 2010s). In the study overall: Siglec-9 expression on CD8+ T cells and the role of Siglec-9 in regulating T cells in the melanoma tumor microenvironment were investigated in the study. Results and caveats for the whole study, not just this receptor: An effector memory CD8+ T-cell subset that appeared to accumulate within melanoma tumors was reported to be marked and regulated by Siglec-9.

As to this clone: It has no known antigen specificity. Base qualities are not recorded, but no much larger clone differs from it by a single base.

The library was generated by the immunoSEQ multiplex PCR assay. TCRdb took over this immuneACCESS table, retaining in-frame rearrangements with V and J assigned. Such tables are incomplete; in checked studies, under half of the missing clones stem from an unresolved V gene, and the remainder is unexplained. The sample table records some 37,000 clones; about 80% of these occur just once. More than 1.5% of the sample belongs to the ten largest clones. Sequenced: Siglec-9- CD8+ T cells sorted from blood. The cell subset or site label here, explained by the study, means: CD8 T cells lacking Siglec-9. The receptor was derived from a human donor in good health.

The sequenced DNA: TGTGCCAGCACCTATGGGACAGGGCAGTCACCCCTCCACTTT. This codes for CASTYGTGQSPLHF. Recombination joined TRBV6-5 with TRBJ1-6, with 9 middle bases fitting TRBD1. Ends trimmed: V by 7 bases, J by 10 bases; bases unmatched to a gene: 8. Reading the germline V gene gives CDR1 MNHEY and CDR2 SVGAGI. The CDR3 goes from the cysteine to the phenylalanine over 14 residues. Left in the record is the CDR3 DNA by itself, 42 bases read in frame from the first base.